Below are 5 T cell receptor beta chains sequenced from a single sample in a study of early stage breast cancer tumors. Measured with immunoSEQ multiplex PCR; TCRdb has only the in-frame clones, and not every one. The sample contains nearly 70,000 clones, over 80% of which appear only once. Sequenced material: blood. The source is a person in their 40s with breast cancer.

The chain links TRBV7-8 to TRBJ2-1; 8 bases are shared with TRBD2. Germline trimming cut 0 bases from V and 10 bases from J; bases unmatched to any gene: 11. The CDR3 length is 16 residues. Germline V gene data show CDR1 as SGHVS and CDR2 as FQNEAQ. CDR3: CASSLAESGSLREQFF. In nucleotides, the CDR3 is TGTGCCAGCAGCTTAGCGGAGAGCGGGAGTCTGAGAGAGCAGTTCTTC. The entire variable domain, with the rest obtained from reference TRBV7-8 and TRBJ2-1, is as follows: GAGVSQSPRYKVAKRGQDVALRCDPISGHVSLFWYQQALGQGPEFLTYFQNEAQLDKSGLPSDRFFAERPEGSVSTLKIQRTQQEDSAVYLCASSLAESGSLREQFFGPGTRLTVL.

The rearrangement joins TRBV18 to TRBJ1-2; unclear D gene. The germline V gene encodes CDR1 KGHSH and CDR2 LQKENI. Trimming removed 0 bases at V and 0 bases at J, with 8 bases between. This CDR3 contains 15 residues. Written as DNA, the CDR3 is TGTGCCAGCTCACCACCGACGGTAACTAACTATGGCTACACCTTC. Amino acids: CASSPPTVTNYGYTF.

The gene calls are TRBV19 and TRBJ2-5; no clear D gene. CDR3 length: 14 amino acids. V lost 3 bases and J 1 base, leaving 9 bases between the germline ends. Germline assignment: CDR1 LNHDA and CDR2 SQIVND (reference sequence). DNA of the CDR3: TGTGCCAGTAGTATTGGGCTGATCCAAGAGACCCAGTACTTC. This translates into CASSIGLIQETQYF. The variable domain in full, completed from reference TRBV19 and TRBJ2-5, reads DGGITQSPKYLFRKEGQNVTLSCEQNLNHDAMYWYRQDPGQGLRLIYYSQIVNDFQKGDIAEGYSVSREKKESFPLTVTSAQKNPTAFYLCASSIGLIQETQYFGPGTRLLVL.

The V gene is TRBV5-1, the J gene TRBJ1-1; TRBD1 agrees at 9 bases. This CDR3 spans 14 amino acids. Losses at the gene ends were 4 bases for V and 5 bases for J; bases not matched to a gene: 6. Germline V gene lookup returns CDR1 SGHRS and CDR2 YFSETQ. CDR3 protein: CASSPRTGDTEAFF. Written as DNA, the CDR3 is TGCGCCAGCAGCCCCCGGACAGGGGATACTGAAGCTTTCTTT.

The genes are TRBV7-2 and TRBJ2-7; possibly TRBD2 for D (6 bases). CDR1 SGHTA and CDR2 FQGNSA come from the germline V gene. There are 12 residues in the CDR3. CDR3: CGRGGSGGEQYF. In nucleotides, the CDR3 is TGTGGCAGAGGAGGGTCCGGGGGTGAGCAGTACTTC.